This T cell receptor beta chain emerged from a study of response to subunit inactivated influenza vaccine. Study findings and constraints: A suggestion made by the authors is that each seasonal influenza vaccination recruits few new T cells.

Each CDR3 protein is one row after TCRdb ran MiXCR on the RT-PCR reads. Of more than 450,000 distinct CDR3 sequences listed, around 8% are singletons. Points on this clonotype: Its antigen is currently unknown.

Trimming cost V 5 bases and J 2 bases; bases outside gene matches: 13. CDR1 MNHEY and CDR2 SVGEGT come from the germline V gene. CDR3 size: 20 residues. The clonotype comes from a man between 45 and 75 years old who received an inactivated influenza vaccine. The chain carries TRBV6-2 or TRBV6-3 and TRBJ2-2; 14 bases align to TRBD2. The sample in question was PBMCs from blood, obtained roughly 24 months after vaccination. The CDR3 protein is CASSTRLAGGLVANTGELFF. The CDR3 nucleotides read TGTGCCAGCAGTACCAGACTAGCGGGAGGGTTAGTCGCAAACACCGGGGAGCTGTTTTTT.